This T cell receptor (beta chain) is from a study of spatial heterogeneity in lung cancer. MiXCR, applied by TCRdb to the 5' RACE reads, yields one record per CDR3 protein. The table shows roughly 20,000 distinct CDR3 sequences, with approximately 4.5% occurring only once. CDR3 length equals 17 residues. Trimming at V came to 4 bases and at J to 0 bases, leaving 6 bases not matched to a gene. The V gene's germline CDR1 is SGHRS and CDR2 YFSETQ. Time point specified: sample taken at primary tumor resection. Extraction of whole RNA from tumor, nontumor lung or frozen PBMC preceded unsorted sequencing. The donor group consisted of under 90 patients who had untreated, early-stage non-small cell lung cancer.

Sample: PBMCs, taken at surgery. The receptor's source is a male donor with early-stage non-small cell lung cancer. The J gene is TRBJ2-3, the V gene TRBV5-1, with 12 bases matching TRBD2. The DNA for the CDR3 is TGCGCCAGCAGCCCGACTAGCGGGGGCCCGAGCACAGATACGCAGTATTTT. Translated: CASSPTSGGPSTDTQYF.